This T cell receptor (beta chain) was found in a study of blood T cell repertoires in COVID-19. Turning to the study itself: COVID-19 samples, acute and convalescent, were from the United States, Italy and Spain. PBMCs, B-cell-depleted T cells, or T cells provided the cDNA or gDNA that made up the material.

This CDR3 has 14 residues. Trimming took 2 bases from V and 5 from J; bases not matched to a gene: 2. Germline assignment: CDR1 LGHDT and CDR2 YNNKEL (reference sequence). Authors' methods: Quantification of nucleated cells was approximated via reference gene primer amplification. Using immunoSEQ multiplex PCR, the repertoire was profiled, and TCRdb retains in-frame clones only, with some absent. Clone size and the V and J calls come from that table; the DNA yielded D and trimming. Of roughly 150,000 clones listed, roughly nine tenths are singletons. The chain recombines TRBV3-1 (or the pseudogene TRBV3-2) with TRBJ1-2; TRBD1 matches at 10 bases. The clonotype comes from a woman in her sixties or seventies with acute or convalescent COVID-19. Sequencing was performed on peripheral blood. The CDR3 region has the DNA TGTGCCAGCAGCCAACCGGGACAGGGGTATGGCTACACCTTC. It codes for CASSQPGQGYGYTF.